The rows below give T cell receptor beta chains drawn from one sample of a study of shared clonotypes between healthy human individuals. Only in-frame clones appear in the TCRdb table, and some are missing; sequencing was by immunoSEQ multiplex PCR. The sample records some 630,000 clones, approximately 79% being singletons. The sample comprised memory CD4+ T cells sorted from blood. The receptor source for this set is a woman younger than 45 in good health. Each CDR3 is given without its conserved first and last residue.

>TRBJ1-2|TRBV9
ASSVASPGTNYGYT
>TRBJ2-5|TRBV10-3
AIRETSGETQY
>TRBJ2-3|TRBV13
ASSYGGTDTQY
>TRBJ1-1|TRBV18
ASSPRQHTEAF
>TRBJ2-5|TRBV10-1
ASSDQSSGSIPKSSQY
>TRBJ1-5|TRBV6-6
ASKGGNQPQH
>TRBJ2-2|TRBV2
ASTKHRTTGPDRAGELF
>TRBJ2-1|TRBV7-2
ASSSSRGGRARNEQF
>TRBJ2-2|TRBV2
ASSGQTSNTGELF
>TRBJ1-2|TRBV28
ASSLAGGYYGYT
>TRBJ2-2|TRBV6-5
ASKPRNTGELF
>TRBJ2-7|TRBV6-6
ASTKGDREQY
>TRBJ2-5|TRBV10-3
AVGLEPETQY
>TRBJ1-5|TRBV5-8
ASSLGLYSNQPQH
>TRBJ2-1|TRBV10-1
ASMAGGDYNEQF
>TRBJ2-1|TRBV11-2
ASSLAGLAVYNEQF
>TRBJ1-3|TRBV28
ASRPQEAGGNTIY
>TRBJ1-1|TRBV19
ASSWGSGVNTEAF
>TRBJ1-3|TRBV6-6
ATGERGGNTIY
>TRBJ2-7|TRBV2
ASAGDNSYEQY
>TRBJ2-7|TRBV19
ASSISPFPPSEQY
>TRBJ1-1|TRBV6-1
ASTPGMNTEAF
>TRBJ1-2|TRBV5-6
ASSLYKANYGYT
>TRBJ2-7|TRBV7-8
ASSFTSSYEQY
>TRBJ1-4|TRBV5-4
ASSPGQGATNEKLF
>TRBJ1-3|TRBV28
ASSLRNTIY
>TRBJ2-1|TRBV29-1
SVIWLAGNEQF
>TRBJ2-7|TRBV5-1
ASSLAQRHRGSYEQY
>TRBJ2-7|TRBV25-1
ASSDLGREQY
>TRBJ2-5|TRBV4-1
ASSQVGLARETQY
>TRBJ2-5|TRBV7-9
ASSNIRETQY
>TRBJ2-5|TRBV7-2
ASSLRTGAETQY
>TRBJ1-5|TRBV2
ASSGQHSNQPQH
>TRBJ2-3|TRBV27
ASSSPLKSTDTQY
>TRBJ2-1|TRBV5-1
ASSPGTSETFRNEQF
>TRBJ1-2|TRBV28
ASLRPGRAGGYT
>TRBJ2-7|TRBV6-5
ASAQRPGTYEQY
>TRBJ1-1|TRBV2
ASRGDSYGAF
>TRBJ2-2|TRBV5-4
ASSWGTSGTITGELF
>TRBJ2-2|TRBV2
ASSDGRIGTGELF
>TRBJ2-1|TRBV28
ASSFGRWIGEQF
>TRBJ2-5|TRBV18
ASSQGYQETQY
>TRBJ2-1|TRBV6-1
ASQGGHDEQF